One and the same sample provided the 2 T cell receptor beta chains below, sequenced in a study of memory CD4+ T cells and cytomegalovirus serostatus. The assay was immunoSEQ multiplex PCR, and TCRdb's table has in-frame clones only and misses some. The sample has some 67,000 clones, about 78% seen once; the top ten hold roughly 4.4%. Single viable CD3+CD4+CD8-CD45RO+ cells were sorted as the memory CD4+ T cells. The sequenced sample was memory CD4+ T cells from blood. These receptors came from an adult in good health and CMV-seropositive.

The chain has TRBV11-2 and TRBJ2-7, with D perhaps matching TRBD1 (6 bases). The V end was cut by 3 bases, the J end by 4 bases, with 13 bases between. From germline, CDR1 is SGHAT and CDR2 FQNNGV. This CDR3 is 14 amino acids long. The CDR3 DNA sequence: TGTGCCAGCAGCTTGCACAGGGTGGGATACGAGCAGTACTTC. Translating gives CASSLHRVGYEQYF.

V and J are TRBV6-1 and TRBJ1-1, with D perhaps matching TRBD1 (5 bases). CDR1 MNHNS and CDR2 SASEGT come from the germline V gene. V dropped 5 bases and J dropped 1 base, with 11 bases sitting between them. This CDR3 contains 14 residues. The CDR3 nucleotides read TGTGCCAGCAGTCCATCTCAGGGGAACACTGAAGCTTTCTTT. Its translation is CASSPSQGNTEAFF.